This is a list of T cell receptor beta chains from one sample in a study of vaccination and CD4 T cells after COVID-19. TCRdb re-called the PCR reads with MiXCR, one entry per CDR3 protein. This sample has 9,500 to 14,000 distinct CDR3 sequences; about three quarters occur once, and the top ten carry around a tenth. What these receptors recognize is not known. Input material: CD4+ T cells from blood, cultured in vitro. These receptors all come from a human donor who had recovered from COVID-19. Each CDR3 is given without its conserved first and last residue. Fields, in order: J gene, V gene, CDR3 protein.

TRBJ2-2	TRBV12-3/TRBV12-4	ASSLELAANTGELF
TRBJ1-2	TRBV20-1	SARDGLGAYGYT
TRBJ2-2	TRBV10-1	ASSESVGEELF
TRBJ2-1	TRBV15	ATYSPGQGLGNEQF
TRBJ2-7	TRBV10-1	ASSDPGQGDEQY
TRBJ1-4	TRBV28	ASSIFRGVREKLF
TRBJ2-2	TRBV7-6	ASSLARQANTGELF
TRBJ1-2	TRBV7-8	ASSLATNYGYT
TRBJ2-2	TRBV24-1	ATSGWGNTGELF
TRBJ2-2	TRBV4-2	ASSQAGAGRGELF
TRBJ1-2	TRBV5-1	ASSWSVLGRTAGRGYT
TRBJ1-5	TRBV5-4	ASSSDWNQPQH
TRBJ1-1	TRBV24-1	ATRAGGVNTEAF
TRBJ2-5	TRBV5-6	ASSSVNYLWETQY
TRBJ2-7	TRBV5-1	ASSLDGSGGYEQY
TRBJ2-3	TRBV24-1	ATGRDTDTQY
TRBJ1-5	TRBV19	ASSTLLGGTGGQPQH
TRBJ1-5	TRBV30	AWSAGQFNQPQH
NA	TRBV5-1	ASSLEGPWRPRSYEQY
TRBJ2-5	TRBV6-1	ASRNSGRALQETQY
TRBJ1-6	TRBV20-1	SARDAGLNSPLH
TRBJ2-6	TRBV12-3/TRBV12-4	ASSTQTGSGANVLT
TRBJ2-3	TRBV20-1	SALRSDTQY
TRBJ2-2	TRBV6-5	ASSYTGTGELF
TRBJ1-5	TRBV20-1	SAPGRDRQPQH
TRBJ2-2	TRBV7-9	ASSFQTGLVQTGELF
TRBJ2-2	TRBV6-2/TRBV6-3	ASSPGTGFDTGELF
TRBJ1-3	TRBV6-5	ASSYSYSGNTIY
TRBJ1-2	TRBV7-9	GSSPGAGYGYT
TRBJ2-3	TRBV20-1	SARLSSGRDTQY
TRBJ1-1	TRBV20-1	SARHTEAF
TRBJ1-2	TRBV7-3	ASSSGPGQGAGYGYT
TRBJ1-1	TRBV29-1	SVGDRASEAF
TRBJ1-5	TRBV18	ASSPRGQTSNQPQH
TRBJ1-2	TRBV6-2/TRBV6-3	ASSYSNQPVYGYT
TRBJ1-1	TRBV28	ASSLEQGRGTEAF
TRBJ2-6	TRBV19	ASNIGRGPGANVLT
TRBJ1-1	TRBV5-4	ASSAGLTEMNTEAF
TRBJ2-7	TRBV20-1	SATLYYSYEQY
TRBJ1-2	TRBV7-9	ASSSKQYGYT
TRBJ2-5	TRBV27	ASSFLLGRGLGTQY
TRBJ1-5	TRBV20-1	SVSGGTQPQH
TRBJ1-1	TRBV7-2	ASSSYGTGTTGDTEAF
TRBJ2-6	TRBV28	ASSLPGANVLT
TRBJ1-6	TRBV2	ASSDEGNSPLH
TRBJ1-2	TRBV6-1	ASSGQGHYGYT
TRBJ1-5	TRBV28	ASTKYGGGNQPQH
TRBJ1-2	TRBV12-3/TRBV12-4	ASSLDHTANYGYT
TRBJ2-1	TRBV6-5	ASSLGLANRYNEQF
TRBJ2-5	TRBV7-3	ASSSDYQETQY
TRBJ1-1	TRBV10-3	ATTRGENTEAF
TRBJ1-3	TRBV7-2	ASSPTDRGGRNTIY
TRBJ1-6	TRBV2	ASSGTGMGSPLH
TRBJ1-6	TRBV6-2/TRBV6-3	ASSRQGATYNSPLH
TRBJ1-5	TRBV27	ASSLWGQESQPQH
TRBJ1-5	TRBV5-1	ASSPYRGDQPQH